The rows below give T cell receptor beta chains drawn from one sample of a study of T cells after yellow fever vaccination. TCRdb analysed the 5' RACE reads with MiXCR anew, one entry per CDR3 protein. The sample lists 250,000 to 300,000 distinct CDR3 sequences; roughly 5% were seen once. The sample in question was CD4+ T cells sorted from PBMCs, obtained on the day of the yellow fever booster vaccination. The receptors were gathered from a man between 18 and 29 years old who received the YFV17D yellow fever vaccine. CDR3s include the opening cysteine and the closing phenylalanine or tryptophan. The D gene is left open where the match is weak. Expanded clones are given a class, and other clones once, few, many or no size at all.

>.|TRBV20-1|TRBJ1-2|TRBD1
CSADPGQGLDYGYTF
TGCAGTGCTGACCCGGGACAGGGACTCGACTATGGCTACACCTTC
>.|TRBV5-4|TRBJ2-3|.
CASSPAGSRTDTQYF
TGTGCCAGCAGTCCCGCAGGCTCACGCACAGATACGCAGTATTTT
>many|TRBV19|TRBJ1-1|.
CASGAGVRTEAFF
TGTGCCAGCGGTGCGGGGGTGCGGACTGAAGCTTTCTTT
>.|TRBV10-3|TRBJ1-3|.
CAISEPPVDTIYF
TGTGCCATCAGTGAACCCCCCGTAGACACCATATATTTT
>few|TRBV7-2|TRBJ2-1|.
CASSLHGDEQFF
TGTGCCAGCAGCTTACATGGGGATGAGCAGTTCTTC
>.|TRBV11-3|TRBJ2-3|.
CASSSGPTPDTQYF
TGTGCCAGCAGCTCGGGACCTACCCCAGATACGCAGTATTTT
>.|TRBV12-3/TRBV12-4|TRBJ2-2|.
CASSFGRQGTGELFF
TGTGCCAGCAGTTTCGGCAGGCAGGGGACCGGGGAGCTGTTTTTT
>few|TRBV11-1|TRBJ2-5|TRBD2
CASREGLVQETQYF
TGTGCCAGCAGAGAAGGACTAGTCCAAGAGACCCAGTACTTC
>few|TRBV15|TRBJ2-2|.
CATSRDRLSTGELFF
TGTGCCACCAGCAGAGATCGTCTTTCCACCGGGGAGCTGTTTTTT
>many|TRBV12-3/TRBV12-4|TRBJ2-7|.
CASSFWDGVYEQYF
TGTGCCAGCAGTTTCTGGGACGGAGTCTACGAGCAGTACTTC
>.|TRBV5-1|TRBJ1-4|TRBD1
CASSVLQGALNEKLFF
TGCGCCAGCAGCGTGCTACAGGGGGCTTTGAATGAAAAACTGTTTTTT
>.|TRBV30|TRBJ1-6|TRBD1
CAWVHPGQGSPLHF
TGTGCCTGGGTCCACCCGGGACAGGGGTCACCCCTCCACTTT
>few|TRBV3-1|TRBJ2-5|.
CASSQDPQETQYF
TGTGCCAGCAGCCAAGACCCACAGGAGACCCAGTACTTC
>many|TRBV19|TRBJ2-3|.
CASTVPGRPHYF
TGTGCCAGTACCGTCCCAGGTCGTCCTCACTATTTT
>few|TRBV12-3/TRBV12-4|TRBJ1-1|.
CASSPGGRGNTEAFF
TGTGCCAGCAGCCCGGGGGGTAGGGGGAACACTGAAGCTTTCTTT
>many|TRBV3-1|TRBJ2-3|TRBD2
CASRSGGETQYF
TGTGCCAGCAGGAGCGGGGGGGAAACGCAGTATTTT
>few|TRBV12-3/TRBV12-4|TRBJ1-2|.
CASSLTTASVGNTF
TGTGCCAGCAGTTTAACAACAGCTTCAGTTGGGAACACCTTC
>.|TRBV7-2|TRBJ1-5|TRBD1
CASSFSTGAVQPQHF
TGTGCCAGCAGCTTCTCGACAGGGGCGGTGCAGCCCCAGCATTTT
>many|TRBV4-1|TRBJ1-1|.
CASSQPLGQGEAFF
TGCGCCAGCAGCCAACCCCTAGGGCAGGGAGAAGCTTTCTTT
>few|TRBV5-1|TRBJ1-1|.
CASRPVINTEAFF
TGCGCCAGCAGACCGGTGATCAACACTGAAGCTTTCTTT
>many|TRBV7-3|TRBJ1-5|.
CASSWGDSNQPQHF
TGTGCCAGCAGCTGGGGTGATAGCAATCAGCCCCAGCATTTT
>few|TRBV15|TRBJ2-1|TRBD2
CATSRDPASGREQFF
TGTGCCACCAGCAGAGATCCGGCTAGCGGTCGTGAGCAGTTCTTC
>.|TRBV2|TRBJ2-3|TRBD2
CASSEAGGGTDTQYF
TGTGCCAGCAGTGAGGCGGGGGGGGGCACAGATACGCAGTATTTT
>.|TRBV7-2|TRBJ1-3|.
CAEQTSGNTIYF
TGTGCCGAACAGACCTCTGGAAACACCATATATTTT
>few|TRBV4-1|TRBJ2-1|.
CASSQDPWGATYNEQFF
TGCGCCAGCAGCCAAGATCCTTGGGGGGCAACGTACAATGAGCAGTTCTTC
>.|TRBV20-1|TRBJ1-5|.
CSAMGHSSNQPQHF
TGCAGTGCTATGGGACATTCGAGCAATCAGCCCCAGCATTTT
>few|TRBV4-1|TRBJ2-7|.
CASSQPGTHYEQYF
TGCGCCAGCAGCCAACCCGGGACACACTACGAGCAGTACTTC
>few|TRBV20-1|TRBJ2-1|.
CSASESSYNEQFF
TGCAGTGCTAGCGAGAGCTCCTACAATGAGCAGTTCTTC
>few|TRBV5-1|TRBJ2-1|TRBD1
CASSYRGDRVGNEQFF
TGCGCCAGCAGCTACCGAGGGGACAGGGTGGGGAATGAGCAGTTCTTC
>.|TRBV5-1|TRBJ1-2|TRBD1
CASSLAGQGFYGYTF
TGCGCCAGCAGCTTGGCGGGACAGGGGTTCTATGGCTACACCTTC
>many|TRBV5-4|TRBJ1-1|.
CASSLYKGPNTEAFF
TGTGCCAGCAGCTTGTATAAGGGGCCGAACACTGAAGCTTTCTTT
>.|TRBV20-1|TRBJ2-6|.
CSAVSPGANVLTF
TGCAGTGCTGTTAGTCCTGGGGCCAACGTCCTGACTTTC
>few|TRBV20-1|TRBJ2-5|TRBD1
CSASDRGLQETQYF
TGCAGTGCTTCGGACAGGGGGCTCCAGGAGACCCAGTACTTC
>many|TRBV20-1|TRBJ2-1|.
CSARPTDGYNEQFF
TGCAGTGCTAGACCTACCGACGGGTACAATGAGCAGTTCTTC
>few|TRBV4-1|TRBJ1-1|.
CASSHPALATQNTEAFF
TGCGCCAGCAGCCACCCCGCGCTGGCCACCCAGAACACTGAAGCTTTCTTT
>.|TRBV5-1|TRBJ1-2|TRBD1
CASSWRTGGGYTF
TGCGCCAGCAGCTGGCGGACAGGCGGGGGCTACACCTTC
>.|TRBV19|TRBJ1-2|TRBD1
CASRTGSEDYGYTF
TGTGCCAGTAGGACAGGGTCGGAGGACTATGGCTACACCTTC
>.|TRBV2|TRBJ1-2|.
CASSEQGSNYGYTF
TGTGCCAGCAGTGAACAGGGAAGCAACTATGGCTACACCTTC
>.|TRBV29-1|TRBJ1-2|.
CSVEDRQLRGYTF
TGCAGCGTTGAAGATCGCCAGCTGCGTGGCTACACCTTC
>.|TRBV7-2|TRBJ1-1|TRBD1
CASREQGAGGNEAFF
TGTGCCAGCAGGGAGCAGGGGGCCGGGGGTAATGAAGCTTTCTTT
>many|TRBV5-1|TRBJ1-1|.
CASNLGGLRSLNTEAFF
TGCGCCAGCAATCTTGGAGGTCTTCGGAGTTTGAACACTGAAGCTTTCTTT
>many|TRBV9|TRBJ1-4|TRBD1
CASSPVRDSNEKLFF
TGTGCCAGCAGCCCCGTGCGGGACAGCAATGAAAAACTGTTTTTT
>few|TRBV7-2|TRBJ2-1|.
CASSLALELTQFF
TGTGCCAGCAGCTTAGCGCTAGAGTTAACGCAGTTCTTC
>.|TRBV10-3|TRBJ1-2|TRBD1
CATGQPLRGYTF
TGTGCCACGGGACAGCCCCTCCGGGGCTACACCTTC
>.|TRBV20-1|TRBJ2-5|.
CSAREGLVETQYF
TGCAGTGCTAGAGAGGGGTTAGTCGAGACCCAGTACTTC
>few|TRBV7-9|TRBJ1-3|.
CASSSSVNTIYF
TGTGCCAGCAGCTCTTCAGTGAACACCATATATTTT
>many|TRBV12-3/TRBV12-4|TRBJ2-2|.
CASSSYGRTVSPGELFF
TGTGCCAGCAGTTCTTACGGACGGACAGTTAGCCCCGGGGAGCTGTTTTTT
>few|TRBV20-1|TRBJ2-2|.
CSASQGTGELFF
TGCAGTGCTAGCCAGGGTACCGGGGAGCTGTTTTTT
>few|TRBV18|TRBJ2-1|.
CASSPAGNLYNEQFF
TGTGCCAGCTCACCAGCCGGGAACCTTTACAATGAGCAGTTCTTC
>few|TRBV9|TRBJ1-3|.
CASSVGVGRGNTIYF
TGTGCCAGCAGCGTCGGAGTGGGTCGCGGAAACACCATATATTTT
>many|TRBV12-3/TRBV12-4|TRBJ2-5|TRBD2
CASSLVAGEETQYF
TGTGCCAGCAGTTTGGTAGCGGGGGAAGAGACCCAGTACTTC
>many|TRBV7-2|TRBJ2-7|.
CASSTQGYEQYF
TGTGCCAGCAGCACACAGGGCTACGAGCAGTACTTC
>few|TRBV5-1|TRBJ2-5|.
CASSPGTPKETQYF
TGCGCCAGCAGCCCCGGGACTCCCAAAGAGACCCAGTACTTC
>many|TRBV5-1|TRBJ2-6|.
CASRVSGLLSGANVLTF
TGCGCCAGCAGGGTATCGGGACTTCTCTCTGGGGCCAACGTCCTGACTTTC
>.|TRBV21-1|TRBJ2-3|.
CASSKVSGLSTDTQYF
TGTGCCAGCAGCAAAGTTTCGGGACTATCCACAGATACGCAGTATTTT